Described below is a single TCR beta chain sequence and its context. The sample is drawn from a study of blood T cell repertoires in COVID-19. Here immunoSEQ multiplex PCR was the method, and the copy in TCRdb shows in-frame clones only, minus some. The data contain approximately 300,000 clones, 80% to 85% of them singletons. The CDR3 sequence is 14 residues long. Per germline, CDR1 MNHEY and CDR2 SMNVEV (reference sequence). The V and J ends lost 0 bases and 4 bases respectively, with 8 bases between them. Sequenced: peripheral blood. The chain recombines TRBV27 with TRBJ2-3; D unclear. The TCR sequence derives from an older person with COVID-19, enrolled during active disease. CDR3 amino acids: CASSLSRVADTQYF. The CDR3, as DNA: TGTGCCAGCAGTTTATCGCGCGTGGCAGATACGCAGTATTTT.